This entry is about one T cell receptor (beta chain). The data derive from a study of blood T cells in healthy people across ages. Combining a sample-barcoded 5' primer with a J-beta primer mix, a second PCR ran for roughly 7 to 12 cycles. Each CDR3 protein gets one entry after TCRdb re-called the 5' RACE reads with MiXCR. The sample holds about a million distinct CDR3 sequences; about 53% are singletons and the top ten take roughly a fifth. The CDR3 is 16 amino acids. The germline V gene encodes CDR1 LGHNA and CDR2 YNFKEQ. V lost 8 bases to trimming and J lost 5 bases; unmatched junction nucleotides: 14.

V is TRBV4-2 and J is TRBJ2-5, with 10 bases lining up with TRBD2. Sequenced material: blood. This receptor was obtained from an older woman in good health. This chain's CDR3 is CASRRLAGGPGETQYF. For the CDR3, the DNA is TGTGCCAGCCGAAGACTAGCGGGTGGACCGGGGGAGACCCAGTACTTC.